Presented here are 21 T cell receptor beta chains from one specimen sequenced in a study of blood T cell repertoires in COVID-19 (dated by TCRdb to 2020 to 2021). Library preparation was by the immunoSEQ multiplex PCR assay. Imported from immuneACCESS, the table was reduced by TCRdb to in-frame sequences with V and J called. These copies leave out some clones; in studies compared against another copy, an unresolved V gene accounts for under half, and the cause of the remainder is not known. This sample comprises some 41,000 clones, 88% of them detected only once. The ten top clones hold about an eighth of the sample. The sequenced sample was peripheral blood. The receptors were gathered from a man aged 60 to 69 with active COVID-19.

CDR3 residues: CASSPGGLAGASDTQYF. In nucleotides, the CDR3 is TGTGCCAGCAGCCCGGGCGGTCTAGCGGGAGCATCCGATACGCAGTATTTT. The chain is built from TRBV5-4 and TRBJ2-3; 10 bases map to TRBD2. The CDR3 loop spans 17 amino acids. CDR1 and CDR2 (germline): SGHNT, YYREEE (reference sequence). Trimming removed 4 bases from V and 6 bases from J; junction bases left unmatched: 14.

The genes are TRBV3-1 (or the pseudogene TRBV3-2) and TRBJ1-3; perhaps TRBD1 as D (5 bases). Trimming removed 4 bases at V and 0 bases at J, with 13 bases between. The CDR3 is 16 amino acids. Germline V gene sequence: CDR1 LGHDT, CDR2 YNNKEL (reference sequence). In DNA, the CDR3 is TGTGCCAGCAGCCCGCGTGACAGAAGCTCTGGAAACACCATATATTTT. It codes for CASSPRDRSSGNTIYF.

The chain couples TRBV6-5 to TRBJ2-5; D might be TRBD1 (5 bases). The CDR3 spans 13 residues. V lost 6 bases and J lost 5, with 13 bases in between. In germline, CDR1 is MNHEY, CDR2 SVGAGI. The CDR3 loop is CASRLTVLETQYF. DNA for the CDR3: TGTGCCAGCAGGCTGACAGTTCTGGAGACCCAGTACTTC.

The chain is built from TRBV29-1 and TRBJ2-7, with TRBD1 identical over 8 bases. The ends lost 5 bases at V and 6 bases at J; junction bases unmatched: 6. There are 12 residues in the CDR3. From germline, CDR1 is SQVTM and CDR2 ANQGSEA. CDR3 in amino acids: CSVRQGASEQYF. CDR3 nucleotide sequence: TGCAGCGTTCGGCAGGGGGCGTCCGAGCAGTACTTC.

The chain has TRBV11-3 and TRBJ2-1; TRBD2 is a possible D gene (6 bases). CDR1 is SGHNT, CDR2 YENEEA, per germline. CDR3 length: 14 amino acids. V lost 0 bases, J lost 9 bases, and 12 bases lay in between. The CDR3: CASSLDGSRVEQFF. CDR3 nucleotides: TGTGCCAGCAGCTTAGACGGGAGTAGGGTTGAGCAGTTCTTC.

This chain uses TRBV5-4 with TRBJ1-6, with D tentatively TRBD1 (5 bases). This CDR3 spans 16 amino acids. From germline, CDR1 is SGHNT and CDR2 YYREEE (reference sequence). Trimming removed 1 base at V and 2 bases at J, with 10 bases between. CDR3 in amino acids: CASSLMDTAYNSPLHF. CDR3 sequence (DNA): TGTGCCAGCAGCTTGATGGACACTGCCTATAATTCACCCCTCCACTTT.

The rearrangement uses TRBV5-6 and TRBJ2-2; TRBD2 agrees at 9 bases. J gave up 7 bases and V 0 bases, and 7 bases lay outside the gene matches. The CDR3 totals 16 residues. Germline V gene lookup returns CDR1 SGHDT and CDR2 YYEEEE. The CDR3 region has the DNA TGTGCCAGCAGCTTGGTGGCGGGAGGGCCGATCGGGGAGCTGTTTTTT. Protein: CASSLVAGGPIGELFF.

This chain uses TRBV10-1 with TRBJ1-1, with a weak D call TRBD1 (5 bases). The CDR3 spans 14 residues. Germline assignment: CDR1 WNHNN and CDR2 SYGVQD (reference sequence). The V and J ends lost 5 bases and 1 base respectively, with 11 bases between them. CDR3 nucleotides: TGCGCCAGCAGTTCTTCTACAGGGAACACTGAAGCTTTCTTT. Translated, it gives CASSSSTGNTEAFF.

This rearrangement joins TRBV11-2 to TRBJ1-5; the D is unclear. This CDR3 has 12 residues. The germline V gene encodes CDR1 SGHAT and CDR2 FQNNGV. Trimming took 0 bases from V and 6 from J, leaving 3 bases between them. CDR3 region: CASSLDGQPQHF. CDR3 nucleotides: TGTGCCAGCAGCTTAGACGGTCAGCCCCAGCATTTT.

This clone was detected once. The J gene is TRBJ2-3, the V gene TRBV7-8; unclear D gene. The CDR3 is 14 residues long. The V gene lost 5 bases and the J gene lost 1 base, with 10 bases spanning the gap. Germline V gene lookup returns CDR1 SGHVS and CDR2 FQNEAQ. In DNA, the CDR3 is TGTGCCAGCAGCCTCCTATACGGCACAGATACGCAGTATTTT. This gives the protein CASSLLYGTDTQYF.

V gene TRBV4-1 combines with J gene TRBJ1-6, with D possibly TRBD1 on 6 matching bases. V gave up 4 bases and J gave up 10 bases, with 17 bases separating them. Germline values: CDR1 MGHRA, CDR2 YSYEKL. The CDR3 sequence is 15 residues long. The CDR3 protein is CASSRLRGALSPLHF. The DNA for the CDR3 is TGCGCCAGCAGCCGCTTGCGGGGGGCGTTATCACCCCTCCACTTT.

V gene TRBV29-1 combines with J gene TRBJ1-3; D is perhaps TRBD1 (6 bases). The CDR3 is 13 amino acids. Trimming shortened V by 3 bases and J by 4 bases, and 10 bases separated the two germline ends. Germline V gene lookup returns CDR1 SQVTM and CDR2 ANQGSEA. The CDR3 sequence: CSVDKQGGNTIYF. CDR3 sequence (DNA): TGCAGCGTTGACAAACAGGGCGGAAACACCATATATTTT.

V is TRBV5-1 and J is TRBJ2-2; D perhaps matches TRBD1 (5 bases). This CDR3 has 14 residues. Trimming removed 5 bases at V and 1 base at J, with 9 bases between. Germline V CDR1 and CDR2: SGHRS, YFSETQ. In DNA, the CDR3 is TGCGCCAGCAGGGCAAGGGGGAACACCGGGGAGCTGTTTTTT. Its protein is CASRARGNTGELFF. Using reference TRBV5-1 and TRBJ2-2 for the parts outside the CDR3, the full variable domain is KAGVTQTPRYLIKTRGQQVTLSCSPISGHRSVSWYQQTPGQGLQFLFEYFSETQRNKGNFPGRFSGRQFSNSRSEMNVSTLELGDSALYLCASRARGNTGELFFGEGSRLTVL.

V and J are TRBV5-1 and TRBJ2-7, with TRBD1 identical over 8 bases. Trimming at V came to 5 bases and at J to 6 bases, leaving 7 bases not matched to a gene. Germline-derived CDR1 and CDR2 are SGHRS and YFSETQ. The CDR3 length is 13 residues. Written as DNA, the CDR3 is TGCGCCAGCAGATCGGGACAGGCAGGCGAGCAGTACTTC. It specifies CASRSGQAGEQYF.

This clone was counted only a few times. V and J are TRBV11-3 and TRBJ2-7; D possibly corresponds to TRBD1 (6 bases). The V end lost 4 bases, the J end lost 7 bases, and 14 bases lay between the germline ends. The CDR3 covers 13 residues. Germline CDR1 is SGHNT and CDR2 is YENEEA. The chain's CDR3 is CASSSTTGFEQYF. In DNA, the CDR3 is TGTGCCAGCAGCTCAACGACAGGTTTTGAGCAGTACTTC.

The rearrangement links TRBV18 to TRBJ1-6; D gene uncertain. CDR3 length equals 14 residues. The V and J ends lost 2 bases and 7 bases respectively, with 9 bases between them. Looked up from germline, CDR1 is KGHSH and CDR2 is LQKENI. The CDR3 protein is CASSPTGENSPLHF. For the CDR3, the DNA is TGTGCCAGCTCACCAACGGGTGAAAATTCACCCCTCCACTTT. Full variable domain (remainder filled in from reference TRBV18 and TRBJ1-6): NAGVMQNPRHLVRRRGQEARLRCSPMKGHSHVYWYRQLPEEGLKFMVYLQKENIIDESGMPKERFSAEFPKEGPSILRIQQVVRGDSAAYFCASSPTGENSPLHFGNGTRLTVT.

Of note for this clone: Germline and junction disagree at one end, which may indicate a read error. The V and J genes are TRBV7-9 and TRBJ2-1; 11 bases fit TRBD2. Germline V lookup: CDR1 SEHNR, CDR2 FQNEAQ (reference sequence). The CDR3 length is 15 residues. Here the CDR3 reads CASSVAGGIKGEQFF. The CDR3 bases are TGTGCCAGCAGCGTAGCGGGAGGGATTAAGGGTGAGCAGTTCTTC.

The chain carries TRBV27 and TRBJ2-7; 11 nucleotides line up with TRBD2. Germline V gene data show CDR1 as MNHEY and CDR2 as SMNVEV (reference sequence). The V and J ends lost 8 bases and 8 bases, in that order; junction bases with no gene match: 11. This CDR3 has 14 residues. The CDR3 loop is CASGIAGGPEKQYF. CDR3 nucleotide sequence: TGTGCCAGCGGTATAGCGGGAGGGCCGGAAAAGCAGTACTTC.

The CDR3 nucleotides are TGTGCCAGCAGATCAGACAGGTTGCACACCGGGGAGCTGTTTTTT. Its protein is CASRSDRLHTGELFF. The rearrangement links TRBV7-3 to TRBJ2-2, with D maybe TRBD1 (6 bases). The CDR3 consists of 15 residues. Trimming cost V 6 bases and J 3 bases, with 14 bases left between them. Germline CDR1 SGHTA, CDR2 FQGTGA.

The chain has TRBV12-2 and TRBJ2-7; TRBD2, the table's D call, was not compared with the DNA. TRBV12-2 is a documented pseudogene. This CDR3 has 18 amino acids. DNA of the CDR3: TGTGCAAGTCGCTTAGCAAGTAGCGGGAGGACCCGCTTGGGGGAGCAGTACTTC. It encodes CASRLASSGRTRLGEQYF.

The chain joins TRBV6-1 to TRBJ2-3, with TRBD2 identical over 12 bases. V was pared by 3 bases and J by 2 bases, with 9 bases of the junction left unmatched. This CDR3 has 18 amino acids. Germline assignment: CDR1 MNHNS and CDR2 SASEGT. The CDR3 reads CASSEGGTSGLHTDTQYF. The CDR3 nucleotides read TGTGCCAGCAGTGAGGGGGGGACTAGCGGGTTACACACAGATACGCAGTATTTT.